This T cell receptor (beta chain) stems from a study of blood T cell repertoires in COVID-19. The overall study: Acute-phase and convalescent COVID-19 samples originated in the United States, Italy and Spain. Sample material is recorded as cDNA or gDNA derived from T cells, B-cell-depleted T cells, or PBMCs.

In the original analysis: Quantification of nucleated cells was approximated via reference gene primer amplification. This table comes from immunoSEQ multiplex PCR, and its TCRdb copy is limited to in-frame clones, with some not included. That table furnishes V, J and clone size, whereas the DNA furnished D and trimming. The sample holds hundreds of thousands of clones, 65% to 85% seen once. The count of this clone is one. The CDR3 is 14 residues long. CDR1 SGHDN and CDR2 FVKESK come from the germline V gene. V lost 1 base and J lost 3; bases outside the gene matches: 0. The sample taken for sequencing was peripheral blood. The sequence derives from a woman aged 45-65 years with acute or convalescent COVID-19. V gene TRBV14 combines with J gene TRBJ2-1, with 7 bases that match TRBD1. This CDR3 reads CASSQGQGYNEQFF. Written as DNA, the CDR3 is TGTGCCAGCAGCCAAGGACAGGGCTACAATGAGCAGTTCTTC.